This T cell receptor (beta chain) originates from a study of blood T cell repertoires in COVID-19 (dated by TCRdb to the early 2020s). With regard to the full study: Samples from collaborators originated in the United States, Italy and Spain and spanned both the acute and convalescent phases of COVID-19. The prospective study material was composed of cDNA or gDNA derived from T cells, B-cell-depleted T cells, or PBMCs. The dataset comprised deeply sampled blood TCRbeta repertoires from subjects exposed to, actively infected with, or recovered from COVID-19. The repertoires were released in a freely available public database meant as a resource for research on the immune response to SARS-CoV-2. Samples came from the ongoing ImmuneRACE study (first 160 participants) plus 1,254 subjects from 6 global collaborators. The sample metadata nearly always contained a de-identified subject ID, COVID-19 status, age in years and sex. Where HLA class I and class II types were available, the types were taken from metadata supplied by the sample provider, not from assay-based typing. Broader findings and caveats from the paper: How much clinical and demographic metadata was included differed by source and by participant, and the metadata was provided uncurated.

Participants in the prospective study were aged about 18 to 95 years, lived in more than 20 United States geographic areas, and enrolled through a virtual design. To assign participants to cohorts, the prospective study relied on clinical history that participants themselves reported in a screening survey and a study questionnaire. Recovered participants in ImmuneRACE Cohort 3 were defined by two consecutive negative NP/OP PCR tests, clearance by a healthcare professional, or resolution of symptoms. Mobile phlebotomists in the prospective study collected whole blood, serum and a nasopharyngeal or oropharyngeal swab from every participant. Additional blood draws and questionnaires over an approximately 2-month period could optionally be provided by prospective study participants. Before DNA extraction, prospective study blood samples were shipped either frozen or at room temperature. A word on this clone: Which antigen it targets is not known. No base quality information exists; no much larger clone differs at one position.

Trimming removed 2 bases from V and 6 bases from J, leaving 8 bases between the germline ends. The CDR1 and CDR2 encoded by the germline V gene are SGHRS and YFSETQ. There are 12 amino acids in the CDR3, from cysteine to phenylalanine inclusive. This entry keeps only the CDR3 DNA: 36 bases, framed from base 1. TCRbeta CDR3 regions were amplified from genomic DNA using the immunoSEQ Assay, a bias-controlled multiplex PCR. The authors processed their data as follows. The number of nucleated cells in each sample was estimated from the amplification of reference gene primers within the assay. To quantify the absolute abundance of each unique TCRbeta CDR3 rearrangement, sequence reads were collapsed and filtered. Productive Simpson clonality was computed per sample as the square root of Simpson's diversity index over productive rearrangements. TCRdb retrieved this table from immuneACCESS and kept in-frame rearrangements only. Not all clones are present; in checked studies, unresolved V genes account for under half, and no reason is known for the remainder. Clonal size and the V and J genes are those of that table, whereas D and trimming came from the DNA. The sample yields 150,000 to 200,000 clones; about 84% were counted once. The ten largest clones represent around 6.1% of the sample.

Material: PBMCs or T cells enriched from blood (not recorded which). The chain couples TRBV5-1 to TRBJ1-1; TRBD1 is a possible D gene, resting on 5 matching bases. This clonotype was sampled from a man aged 35-49 years who had recovered from COVID-19. CDR3 loop: CASSFDSPEAFF. The DNA sequence reads TGCGCCAGCAGCTTCGACAGCCCTGAAGCTTTCTTT. Joined to the reference TRBV5-1 and TRBJ1-1 proteins, this CDR3 gives the full variable domain: KAGVTQTPRYLIKTRGQQVTLSCSPISGHRSVSWYQQTPGQGLQFLFEYFSETQRNKGNFPGRFSGRQFSNSRSEMNVSTLELGDSALYLCASSFDSPEAFFGQGTRLTVV.